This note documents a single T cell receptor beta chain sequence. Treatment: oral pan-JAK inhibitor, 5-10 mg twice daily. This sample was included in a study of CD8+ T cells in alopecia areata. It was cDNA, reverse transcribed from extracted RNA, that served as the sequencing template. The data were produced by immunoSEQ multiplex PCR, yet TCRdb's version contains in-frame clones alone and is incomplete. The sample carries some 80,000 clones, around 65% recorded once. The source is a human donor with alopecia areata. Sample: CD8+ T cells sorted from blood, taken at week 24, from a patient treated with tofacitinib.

The CDR3 loop reads CASSYDQGNTEAFF. Here the CDR3 DNA reads TGTGCCAGCAGTTACGATCAGGGGAACACTGAAGCTTTCTTT. J is TRBJ1-1 and V is TRBV6-5; D is perhaps TRBD1 (5 bases). Germline CDR1 MNHEY, CDR2 SVGAGI. The CDR3 has 14 amino acids. V was trimmed by 2 bases and J by 1 base, leaving 8 bases between them.